The text below deals with one T cell receptor beta chain. The specificity of this receptor is unknown. Base qualities are not provided; no much larger clone lies one nucleotide away. This sample is part of a study of cytomegalovirus exposure and HLA in healthy donors (dated by TCRdb to 2016 to 2017). With respect to the entire study: An earlier analysis of 587 of the donors reported 250 to 350 Gb of sequence data and roughly 110 million unique TCR beta sequences from 190 million or so T cells. Donor age, sex, ethnicity and CMV serostatus were compiled alongside the repertoire data. Genome-wide SNP genotypes for about 55% of the 666 donors were used in a later genetic analysis, which treated that subset as a discovery cohort. The study profiled the T cell repertoires of under 700 subjects by immunosequencing and related them to cytomegalovirus serostatus. An earlier analysis of around 580 of the donors used high-throughput TCR beta sequencing to judge whether each TCR beta V gene segment behaved as functional or pseudogenic. Every repertoire in the discovery cohort had been generated on one and the same sequencing platform. HLA typing included class I and class II loci at four-digit resolution. Typing coverage varied by locus: 629-630 donors for A, B, C, DRB1 and DQB1; more than 500 for DQA1; 600 to 610 for DPA1; roughly 470 for DPB1. A few DR-DQ haplotypes were treated as single units for association and clustering because of strong linkage in the cohort. Rather than drawing on any new phenotypic data, the later analysis identified candidate immune exposures from TCR beta sequences and the way those sequences occurred across donors. Among the roughly 370 genotyped donors, more than 70% belonged to the genetic ancestry cluster associated with self-reported Caucasian donors. A separate validation cohort of more than 100 different subjects was used in addition to the roughly 700-subject first cohort. About 300 gigabases of sequencing data and around 80 million unique TCR sequences made up an early release that covered approximately 620 HLA-typed donors. Among roughly 400 genotyped donors of the cohort, an average of 235,054 unique TCR beta nucleotide sequences were sequenced per donor, about a sixth of them non-productive. The study aimed to test whether signatures of past pathogen exposure could be identified by cataloging public T cell receptors. The study combined high-throughput TCR immunosequencing, statistical association of individual TCRs with disease status, and machine learning to predict cytomegalovirus infection status. A later analysis re-analyzed previously published TCR beta repertoires from roughly 630 donors and added high-resolution HLA genotyping to study TCR occurrence patterns. Broad study findings and their caveats: In vitro tests confirmed that a few of the cytomegalovirus-associated TCR beta chains recognize cytomegalovirus antigens. Only TCR beta chains were sequenced in this cohort, and the absence of alpha or paired-chain data limited detectable features. Assigning TCR associations to individual alleles was difficult when HLA alleles, especially DR and DQ, strongly co-occurred. Cytomegalovirus status was reported to be diagnosed by the classifier with high specificity and sensitivity in both the original and validation cohorts. Correlated functional status among segregating V segments might be attributable to linkage disequilibrium, but an unknown experimental factor could not be ruled out. Most CMV-associated TCR beta chains appeared to be HLA-restricted in a later analysis, and the HLA associations seemed to be driven largely by CMV exposure. In a later genetic analysis, a missense DCLRE1C variant was associated with V-gene and J-gene trimming of TCR beta chains, and the association was replicated in an independent cohort. HLA typing was unavailable for some donors at each locus, so association tests used only the typed subset. According to a later analysis, parvovirus B19, influenza, CMV and Epstein-Barr virus appeared linked to several top co-occurrence clusters. The only immune exposure information available for the cohort was CMV serostatus. The sequencing pipeline was judged likely to have produced a cluster of highly shared sequence variants as a technical artifact. Presence/absence analyses assumed roughly uniform sequencing depth across donors, an assumption that may not hold. Some IMGT-functional V segments, including TRBV6-2 and TRBV6-3, could not be distinguished by the 87-base-pair reads and were therefore excluded. According to a later analysis, TCR association rates differed among HLA loci, with DRB1 alleles showing the most associated TCRs and HLA-C alleles showing the fewest. Because counts were too low, about 15 rarely observed V segments, including chromosome 9 orphons, were left out of the earlier analysis of several hundred of the donors. It was suggested by the authors that the approach could potentially be generalized to other disease states and immunological phenotypes. In a later analysis, HLA-associated TCR beta chains were found to be more clonally expanded and to have lower generation probabilities than equally common non-associated chains. In an earlier analysis of some 500 of the donors, most TCR beta V segments appeared in productive rearrangements about 87% or about 30% of the time, broadly matching IMGT annotations. A further reported finding was that TCR beta sequences accurately predicted the HLA-A and HLA-B alleles for most subjects in the first cohort. A total of 164 TCR beta chains were listed by the study as associated with cytomegalovirus. While some public TCRs were present in many individuals, most TCR sequences turned up only very rarely across donors. According to a later genetic analysis, donors in an Asian-associated ancestry cluster had fewer N-insertions in productive TCRs than the approximately 670-donor mean. Specific HLA alleles were associated with 16,951 TCR beta sequences at a false discovery rate of 0.05 in a later analysis.

Library preparation used the immunoSEQ multiplex PCR assay. The multiplex PCR relied on a mix of 60 forward primers for TCR Vbeta segments and 13 reverse primers for TCR Jbeta segments. The CDR3 region of rearranged TCR beta genes was amplified from genomic DNA with a multiplex PCR assay. The amplified TCR beta libraries were sequenced on the Illumina HiSeq System as 87-base-pair reads. The authors' analysis ran thus. Across the roughly 640 repertoires, a later analysis counted around 80 million unique TCR beta chains, 9 million to 14 million of which were shared by at least two donors. Raw reads were error-corrected and collapsed into unique sequences with a nearest-neighbor algorithm that merged closely related sequences to remove PCR and sequencing errors. To assign V, D and J gene segments, CDR3 sequences were aligned to IMGT reference sequences. For a sequence to be retained, a match of at least six nucleotides was required to both a V gene segment and a J gene segment. A rearrangement was called productive if the CDR3 had no stop codons and remained in frame with V and J, and every other rearrangement was called non-productive. CDR3 was defined according to IMGT convention as the region running from the second conserved V-encoded cysteine to the conserved J-encoded phenylalanine. The earlier analysis of around 640 of the donors excluded sequences that lacked an unambiguous match to a single V gene segment. In an earlier analysis of several hundred of the donors, V segments were called functional above 56.7% productive rearrangements and were called segregating when the between-donor standard deviation exceeded 5%. A statistical classification framework was built for diagnosing cytomegalovirus status from the catalog of TCR beta chain sequences. V and J gene assignment, in a later analysis, came from comparing TCR nucleotide sequences with IMGT/GENE-DB human TR gene sequences. In a later analysis, CDR3 sequences and most-parsimonious VDJ recombination scenarios were assigned using the TCRdist pipeline. A later analysis defined each TCR beta chain by its CDR3 amino acid sequence plus V-gene family, and excluded reads lacking a unique V-gene family. A later analysis removed roughly 590 highly shared, low-generation-probability nucleotide sequences to deal with suspected cross-contamination and a sequencing artifact. A later analysis calculated a clonal expansion index for each public chain from normalized within-repertoire ranks of inferred template counts. Generation probabilities in a later analysis came from a VDJ recombination model fitted to out-of-frame rearrangements, and those results were checked against IGoR. In a later analysis, hypergeometric tests were used to score TCR-TCR, TCR-HLA and TCR-CMV co-occurrence, with a repertoire-size bias correction applied to TCR pairs. In a later analysis, false discovery rates were estimated by permuting HLA or CMV assignments 20 times. In a later analysis, co-occurring TCRs were grouped using DBSCAN, and TCRdist sequence similarity was added for clustering within HLA-allele-positive subsets. Co-occurrence clustering excluded repertoires with fewer than 30,000 or more than 120,000 public chains, plus five with anomalous nucleotide sharing. TCRdb stores this immuneACCESS table with in-frame sequences only. Part of the clones is absent; in the studies checked, under half of the shortfall reflects unresolved V genes, and no reason is known for the rest. From that table come the V and J calls and clone size; the DNA was used to work out D and trimming. Present in this sample are more than 85,000 clones, approximately 71% of which were seen just once. Approximately 7.7% of the sample is in the top ten clones.

The cohort comprised some 680 healthy bone marrow donors. At the time of sampling, every cohort member was nominally healthy, though immune exposures that went unrecorded were likely present. The donor was CMV seronegative and was included in the group of 352 seronegative cohort members. Every donor gave a peripheral blood sample, and the peripheral blood mononuclear cells from that sample were used for TCR beta sequencing. Genomic DNA was extracted from the blood cell samples with the Qiagen DNeasy Blood Extraction Kit. Counted from cysteine to phenylalanine, this CDR3 has 15 amino acids. The read is trimmed to its CDR3 DNA, 45 bases read in frame from base 1. Clipping removes 7 bases from V and 5 bases from J, with 4 as the unmatched junction base count. The germline V gene supplies CDR1 SNHLY and CDR2 FYNNEI.

The V gene is TRBV2 and the J gene is TRBJ2-2, with 13 bases aligning to TRBD2. Sequencing was done on a sample of PBMCs. The origin of this receptor is a female donor in good health and CMV-seronegative. The CDR3 reads CASTPGLAGTGELFF. The bases are TGTGCCAGCACCCCGGGACTAGCGGGAACCGGGGAGCTGTTTTTT.